The sequence of this T cell receptor (beta chain) was determined in a study of blood T cells in healthy people across ages. Findings and caveats of the study: Naive CD4+ cell counts and diversity both ran higher in long-lived than in aged donors. Naive and antigen-experienced cells could not be conclusively compared, given unsorted PBMCs.

Primers used in a second PCR of about 7 to 12 cycles were a sample-barcoded 5' primer and a J-beta primer mix. A single record per CDR3 protein comes from TCRdb applying MiXCR to the 5' RACE reads. The sample has 630,000 or so distinct CDR3 sequences; approximately 30% are singletons. Remarks on this clonotype: Its target is unknown.

CDR1 is MDHEN, CDR2 SYDVKM, per germline. Trimming removed 7 bases at V and 8 bases at J, with 14 bases between. CDR3 size: 13 residues. Sequenced material: blood. The V and J genes are TRBV28 and TRBJ1-4; D gene uncertain. This sequence originates from a woman of 80 years or more in good health. The CDR3 sequence: CASTRPGWEKLFF. The CDR3, as DNA: TGTGCCAGCACTCGGCCGGGCTGGGAAAAACTGTTTTTT. Looking up the rest from reference TRBV28 and TRBJ1-4 gives the full variable domain: DVKVTQSSRYLVKRTGEKVFLECVQDMDHENMFWYRQDPGLGLRLIYFSYDVKMKEKGDIPEGYSVSREKKERFSLILESASTNQTSMYLCASTRPGWEKLFFGSGTQLSVL.